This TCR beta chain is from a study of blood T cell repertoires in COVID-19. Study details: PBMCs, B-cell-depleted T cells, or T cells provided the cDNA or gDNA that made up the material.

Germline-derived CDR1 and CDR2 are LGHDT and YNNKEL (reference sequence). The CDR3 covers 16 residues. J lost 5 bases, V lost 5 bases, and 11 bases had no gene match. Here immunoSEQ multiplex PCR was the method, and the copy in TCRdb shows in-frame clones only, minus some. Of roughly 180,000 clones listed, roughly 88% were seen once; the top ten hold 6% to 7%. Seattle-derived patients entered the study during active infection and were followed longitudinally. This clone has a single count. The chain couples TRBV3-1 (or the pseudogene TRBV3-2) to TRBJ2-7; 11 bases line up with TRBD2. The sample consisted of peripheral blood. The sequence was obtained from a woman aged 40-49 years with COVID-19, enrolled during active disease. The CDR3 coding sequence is TGTGCCAGCAGCGAACGTATAGCGGGGGGGTTCGACGAGCAGTACTTC. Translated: CASSERIAGGFDEQYF.